Listed below are T cell receptor beta chains from one sample, sequenced in a study of T cell responses to AZD1222 COVID-19 vaccine. The data were produced by immunoSEQ multiplex PCR, yet TCRdb's version contains in-frame clones alone and is incomplete. The table shows around 100,000 clones, with over 80% occurring only once. Specimen: peripheral blood, collected on day 0 of AZD1222 vaccination. Receptors were obtained from an adult in good health. CDR3s include the opening cysteine and the closing phenylalanine or tryptophan. Fields, in order: V gene, clone size, D gene, J gene, CDR3 DNA, CDR3 protein. A D gene is named only where the DNA matches it firmly. Size is stated for part of the rows, as once, few or many counts, or as a class when the clone is expanded.

TRBV28	NA	TRBD2	TRBJ2-5	TGTGCCAGCAGTTTATTGTCCGGGGGGAAAGAGACCCAGTACTTC	CASSLLSGGKETQYF
TRBV29-1	NA	NA	TRBJ2-1	TGCAGCGTTGGAGGAACAGTGGGGCCCTACAATGAGCAGTTCTTC	CSVGGTVGPYNEQFF
TRBV6-2/TRBV6-3	NA	TRBD2	TRBJ2-7	TGTGCCAGCAGTCCCCGGGGGAGCGGGAAGAACGAGCAGTACTTC	CASSPRGSGKNEQYF
TRBV10-3	NA	TRBD1	TRBJ1-5	TGTGCCATCAGACCGGACAGGGCTTATCAGCCCCAGCATTTT	CAIRPDRAYQPQHF
TRBV20-1	NA	NA	TRBJ1-2	TGCAGTGCTAGTGGCCGGAATATGAAGGGCTACACCTTC	CSASGRNMKGYTF
TRBV19	NA	NA	TRBJ1-5	TGTGCCAGTAGTATAGATGGGCAGGTAGGACCGGAGGCCCAGCATTTT	CASSIDGQVGPEAQHF
TRBV6-5	NA	NA	TRBJ2-1	TGTGCCAGCAGTTACGTGAGGGCCCGATCCTACAATGAGCAGTTCTTC	CASSYVRARSYNEQFF
TRBV14	once	NA	TRBJ1-2	TGTGCCAGCAGCCAAGAAGGGTTGCCGGGATCTGGCTACACCTTC	CASSQEGLPGSGYTF
TRBV15	NA	NA	TRBJ2-1	TGTGCCACCAGCAGAGATCGAGGCAGGTCCCCGTTCGATGAGCAGTTCTTC	CATSRDRGRSPFDEQFF
TRBV3-1/TRBV3-2	NA	NA	TRBJ1-5	TGTGCCAGCAGCCAAAATCCCTTCAAGCCCCAGCATTTT	CASSQNPFKPQHF
TRBV7-2	NA	NA	TRBJ2-4	TGTGCCAGCAGCTCTCGGGCCCTAGTAACCATTCAGTACTTC	CASSSRALVTIQYF
TRBV28	NA	NA	TRBJ2-2	TGTGCCAGAAGTTTTTCGGGGGAAAGATCGAACACCGGGGAGCTGTTTTTT	CARSFSGERSNTGELFF
TRBV3-1/TRBV3-2	NA	TRBD1	TRBJ2-7	TGTGCCAGCAGCCTGTTCCCCTTATCCCCGGGACAGAACTACGAGCAGTACTTC	CASSLFPLSPGQNYEQYF
TRBV19	once	NA	TRBJ1-6	TGTGCAACGGGCGGCGGGTCCTTCTATAATTCACCCCTCCACTTT	CATGGGSFYNSPLHF
TRBV5-4	few	TRBD2	TRBJ2-7	TGTGCCAGCAGCCGGACTAGCGGGAGCGACGAGCAGTACTTC	CASSRTSGSDEQYF
TRBV5-1	NA	NA	TRBJ1-1	TGCGCCAGCAGCCCTGACTACGTTGGGAACACTGAAGCTTTCTTT	CASSPDYVGNTEAFF
TRBV7-2	NA	NA	TRBJ2-7	TGTGCCAGCACAACGGGCCTGGCCTACGAGCAGTACTTC	CASTTGLAYEQYF
TRBV28	NA	NA	TRBJ1-2	TGTGCCAGCAGTCAGGAAACCTTCTATGGCTACACCTTC	CASSQETFYGYTF
TRBV30	NA	TRBD1	TRBJ1-6	TGTGCCTGGAGTCTTCTTGACAGGGACCATTCACCCCTCCACTTT	CAWSLLDRDHSPLHF
TRBV28	once	TRBD2	TRBJ2-2	TGTGCCAGCTGGGGCACTAGCGGTATACCCGGGGAGCTGTTTTTT	CASWGTSGIPGELFF
TRBV24-1	few	NA	TRBJ2-7	TGTGCCACCAGTGATTTGCCAGGGACCCCCTCCTACGAGCAGTACTTC	CATSDLPGTPSYEQYF
TRBV3-1/TRBV3-2	NA	NA	TRBJ1-2	TGTGCCAGCAGCCAACCAGGGCATGGCTACACCTTC	CASSQPGHGYTF
TRBV30	NA	NA	TRBJ2-2	TGTGCCTGTGGAATAGCCGGGGAGCTGTTTTTT	CACGIAGELFF
TRBV28	once	TRBD1	TRBJ1-1	TGTGCCAGCAGTTACGACAGGGCCCCTTTCTTT	CASSYDRAPFF
TRBV5-6	NA	NA	TRBJ1-4	TGTGCCAGCAGCTTGATCGAGGTGACGGATGAAAAACTGTTTTTT	CASSLIEVTDEKLFF
TRBV19	NA	NA	TRBJ2-7	TGTGCCAGTAGTATGTCGGGGGTCAACGAGCAGTACTTC	CASSMSGVNEQYF
TRBV11-3	NA	NA	TRBJ1-6	TGTGCCAGCAGCCGAGGACAGAAAAATTCACCCCTCCACTTT	CASSRGQKNSPLHF
TRBV27	NA	TRBD1	TRBJ1-1	TGTGCCAGCAGAAGACAGGGGCCGGGTGTGGTAGCTTTCTTT	CASRRQGPGVVAFF
TRBV2	NA	TRBD1	TRBJ2-3	TGTGCCAGCAGTGGACAGGGGGCCGGTCAGACAGATACGCAGTATTTT	CASSGQGAGQTDTQYF
TRBV5-4	few	NA	TRBJ1-2	TGTGCCAGCAGCTATGGGGTCAGCCGCTATGGCTACACCTTC	CASSYGVSRYGYTF
TRBV7-2	NA	NA	TRBJ2-5	TGTGCCAGCAGCTTAAACTCGGGGGAGACCCAGTACTTC	CASSLNSGETQYF
TRBV4-3	NA	NA	TRBJ2-7	TGCGCCAGCAGCCAAGGAGCTAGGACTAAATTTTACGAGCAGTACTTC	CASSQGARTKFYEQYF
TRBV7-2	NA	TRBD2	TRBJ2-7	TGTGCCAGCAGCTTAGTGTCCCTAGCGGGACCGAAGATCATATACGAGCAGTACTTC	CASSLVSLAGPKIIYEQYF
TRBV2	NA	NA	TRBJ1-1	TGTGCCAGCAGTGGGGTCATTCGCATGAACACTGAAGCTTTCTTT	CASSGVIRMNTEAFF
TRBV6-1	NA	NA	TRBJ2-7	TGTGCCAGCAGTGAATATGGAGCTTCCTACGAGCAGTACTTC	CASSEYGASYEQYF
TRBV4-3	NA	NA	TRBJ2-1	TGCGCCAGCAGCCAAGATCCTGGGGCCCGTCCCTACAATGAGCAGTTCTTC	CASSQDPGARPYNEQFF
TRBV20-1	NA	NA	TRBJ1-1	TGCAGTGTTACGACTGAAGCTTTCTTT	CSVTTEAFF
TRBV28	NA	NA	TRBJ1-2	TGTGCCAGCAGTACAGTCTATGGCTACACCTTC	CASSTVYGYTF
TRBV5-6	once	TRBD1	TRBJ2-5	TGTGCCAGCAGCTTAGGGGACAGGGGTGGGACCCAGTACTTC	CASSLGDRGGTQYF
TRBV11-1	NA	NA	TRBJ2-3	TGTGCCAGCAGCCGGCAAAACCAGGGCTATACGCAGTATTTT	CASSRQNQGYTQYF
TRBV25-1	few	NA	TRBJ1-3	TGTGCCAGCAGTGCGTCCGACGAGAGGGGAAACACCATATATTTT	CASSASDERGNTIYF
TRBV14	few	NA	TRBJ2-7	TGTGCCAGCAGCCGTAGTCCAAGGGCCTACGAGCAGTACTTC	CASSRSPRAYEQYF
TRBV3-1/TRBV3-2	few	NA	TRBJ1-1	TGTGCCAGCAGCCAAGTGTTGTACACTGAAGCTTTCTTT	CASSQVLYTEAFF
TRBV24-1	NA	TRBD2	TRBJ2-1	TGTGCCACCAGGGGACTAGCGGGGAATAACAATGAGCAGTTCTTC	CATRGLAGNNNEQFF
TRBV19	NA	NA	TRBJ1-5	TGTGCCAGTACCTATCGGGGGACCCCCAATCAGCCCCAGCATTTT	CASTYRGTPNQPQHF
TRBV7-2	NA	TRBD1	TRBJ1-6	TGTGCCAGCAGCCCCCGACAGGGGGCTAGTTCACCCCTCCACTTT	CASSPRQGASSPLHF
TRBV6-5	NA	NA	TRBJ1-1	TGTGCCAGCAGCCAAGGGGGCACTGAAGCTTTCTTT	CASSQGGTEAFF
TRBV5-6	NA	NA	TRBJ2-1	TGTGCCAGCAGCTTGAGGCGGTCCGATGAGCAGTTCTTC	CASSLRRSDEQFF
TRBV30	NA	TRBD1	TRBJ1-1	TGTGCCTGGAGTCGGACAGGGAACACTGAAGCTTTCTTT	CAWSRTGNTEAFF
TRBV5-1	few	NA	TRBJ1-2	TGCGCCAGCAGCTTGGAGGGGTCGGCAGGACATGGCTACACCTTC	CASSLEGSAGHGYTF
TRBV19	NA	TRBD2	TRBJ2-2	TGTGCCAGTAAACAGGGTCTTGCTAGCGGGAGAGACGGGGAGCTGTTTTTT	CASKQGLASGRDGELFF
TRBV7-9	NA	NA	TRBJ1-6	TGTGCCAGCAGCTTAGAGACGGGTGGTAATTCACCCCTCCACTTT	CASSLETGGNSPLHF
TRBV28	NA	NA	TRBJ2-7	TGTGCCAGCAGTCCCGGTAGCACGAGCTCCTACGAGCAGTACTTC	CASSPGSTSSYEQYF
TRBV7-9	NA	NA	TRBJ1-1	TGTGCCAGCACGGGGGTGAGGACTGAAGCTTTCTTT	CASTGVRTEAFF
TRBV11-2	NA	TRBD1	TRBJ1-3	TGTGCCAGCAGCTTTGCAGGGGGTGCTGGAAACACCATATATTTT	CASSFAGGAGNTIYF
TRBV4-2	NA	NA	TRBJ1-1	TGTGCCAGCAGCCAAGTCGGGACCGCGAACACTGAAGCTTTCTTT	CASSQVGTANTEAFF
TRBV28	NA	TRBD1	TRBJ1-1	TGTGCCAGCAGAAAAGGGGGCAGGGACACTGAAGCTTTCTTT	CASRKGGRDTEAFF